By sample fraction, the clone carrying this T cell receptor beta chain is medium-sized. The CDR3 is made up of 15 amino acids. V lost 5 bases and J lost 1, with 14 bases in between. The germline gives CDR1 MNHEY, CDR2 SVGEGT. TCR cDNA molecules each carried a unique molecular identifier. TCRdb reprocessed the 5' RACE reads via MiXCR and lists one record per CDR3 protein. The sample lists 40,000 or so distinct CDR3 sequences, 7.5% to 8% seen once, with 28% in the top ten. The record originates from a study of spatial heterogeneity in lung cancer. Noted time point: sample taken at primary tumor resection. Whole RNA, which was extracted from tumor, nontumor lung tissue or frozen PBMC, was sequenced without any cell sorting.

This specimen consisted of PBMCs, obtained at surgery. The chain carries TRBV6-2 or TRBV6-3 and TRBJ1-1; possible D gene TRBD1, 5 bases. This receptor was taken from a male donor with early-stage non-small cell lung cancer. The CDR3 sequence is CASSAYGAANTEAFF. The CDR3 DNA reads TGTGCCAGCAGTGCCTACGGGGCAGCGAACACTGAAGCTTTCTTT.